This T cell receptor beta chain is from a study of T-cell memory formation after mild COVID-19. Study-wide findings and caveats: The appearance of some responding clones in pre-infection memory suggested that cross-reactive memory joined. CD4+ clones that contracted lay mainly in CM and EM; CD8+ ones lay in EMRA.

The length of the CDR3 is 12 residues. V was trimmed by 3 bases and J by 3 bases, leaving 6 bases between them. Germline V gene data show CDR1 as SEHNR and CDR2 as FQNEAQ (reference sequence). Worth noting for this clonotype: The antigen is unknown.

TCRdb used MiXCR to reprocess the 5' RACE reads, holding one entry per CDR3 protein. The sample yields 250,000 to 350,000 distinct CDR3 sequences, 14% seen once. The chain is built from TRBV7-9 and TRBJ2-7, with no clear D. This TCR came from a man aged 18 to 30 who had mild COVID-19 (a few samples of this study predate the infection). Cell type and time point are not known. Sample: PBMCs or a T cell subset sorted from them (not recorded which). CDR3 loop: CASSFEHYEQYV. The CDR3 bases are TGTGCCAGCAGCTTCGAGCACTACGAGCAGTACGTC.